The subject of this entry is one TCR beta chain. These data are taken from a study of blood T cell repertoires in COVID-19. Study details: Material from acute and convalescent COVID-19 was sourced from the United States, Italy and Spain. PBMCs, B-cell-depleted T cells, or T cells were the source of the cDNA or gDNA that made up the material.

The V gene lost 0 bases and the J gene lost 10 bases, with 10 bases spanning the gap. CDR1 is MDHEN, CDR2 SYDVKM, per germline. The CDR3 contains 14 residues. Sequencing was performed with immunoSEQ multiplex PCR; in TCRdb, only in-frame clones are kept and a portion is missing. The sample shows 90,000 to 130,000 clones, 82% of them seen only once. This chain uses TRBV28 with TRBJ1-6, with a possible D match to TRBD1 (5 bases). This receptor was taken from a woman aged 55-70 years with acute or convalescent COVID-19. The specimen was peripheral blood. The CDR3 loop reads CASSLWQGSSPLHF. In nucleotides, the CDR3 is TGTGCCAGCAGTTTATGGCAGGGTTCGTCACCCCTCCACTTT.